Below are 12 T cell receptor beta chains sequenced from a single sample in a study of beta chain features in type 1 diabetes. Expressed TCRB transcripts got sequenced, as all isolated RNA was reverse transcribed. Some clones are missing from TCRdb's copy, which holds only in-frame ones; the method was immunoSEQ multiplex PCR. This sample has 350,000 to 450,000 clones; over 13% occur once, and the top ten carry 0.019%. Specimen: naive CD4+ T cells from blood. Source of these receptors: a woman aged 18-29 years in good health.

This chain uses TRBV18 with TRBJ2-7; D unresolved. The CDR3 totals 12 residues. Germline V gene lookup returns CDR1 KGHSH and CDR2 LQKENI. V lost 4 bases to trimming and J lost 1 base, with 5 bases between them. In DNA form, the CDR3 reads TGTGCCAGCTCACAGGAGTCCTACGAGCAGTACTTC. Translating it yields CASSQESYEQYF.

The CDR3 loop reads CAISEPGQGNTEAFF. CDR3 bases: TGTGCCATCAGTGAGCCTGGACAGGGAAACACTGAAGCTTTCTTT. The genes are TRBV10-3 and TRBJ1-1; TRBD1 matches 8 bases. The germline gives CDR1 ENHRY, CDR2 SYGVKD. The CDR3 spans 15 residues. With 2 bases clipped from V and 2 bases from J, the junction kept 4 bases outside the gene matches.

For the CDR3, the DNA is TGTGCCAGCAGCCCGCCGGGACAGCAAGAGACCCAGTACTTC. Translation gives CASSPPGQQETQYF. The rearrangement links TRBV5-4 to TRBJ2-5, with 7 bases identical to TRBD1. J lost 2 bases, V lost 4 bases, and 5 bases had no gene match. CDR3 length equals 14 residues. Germline CDR1 SGHNT, CDR2 YYREEE (reference sequence).

This clone was observed a few times. This chain links TRBV30 with TRBJ2-7; 8 positions match TRBD1. The V and J ends lost 0 bases and 4 bases, in that order; junction bases with no gene match: 11. Germline CDR1 reads GTSNPN; CDR2 reads SVGIG (reference sequence). The CDR3 covers 16 residues. DNA of the CDR3: TGTGCCTGGAGTGTACGCAGGGGGCGCGTGAGGTACGAGCAGTACTTC. Amino acid sequence: CAWSVRRGRVRYEQYF.

This clone was seen more than once but under ten times. The chain uses TRBV9 and TRBJ2-3; 7 nucleotides align to TRBD1. Germline trimming cut 4 bases from V and 0 bases from J; bases unmatched to any gene: 8. The CDR3 spans 16 residues. Germline CDR1 SGDLS, CDR2 YYNGEE. The DNA for the CDR3 is TGTGCCAGCAGCTCGCGACAGGGCGAAAGCACAGATACGCAGTATTTT. It codes for CASSSRQGESTDTQYF.

The chain uses TRBV7-7 and TRBJ2-1, with 10 bases that match TRBD1. Unmatched junction bases numbered 6, after V lost 5 bases and J lost 5 bases. CDR3 length: 15 amino acids. Germline lookup yields CDR1 SSHAT and CDR2 FNYEAQ (reference sequence). CDR3 sequence reads: CASSLGTGENNEQFF. The CDR3 nucleotides are TGTGCCAGCAGCCTGGGGACAGGGGAAAACAATGAGCAGTTCTTC.

The V call is TRBV5-4, the J call TRBJ2-1; TRBD2 agrees at 9 bases. The trim removed 9 bases at V and 5 bases at J, leaving 9 bases unmatched. This CDR3 is 14 amino acids long. Germline V gene data show CDR1 as SGHNT and CDR2 as YYREEE (reference sequence). This CDR3 is CATLKREAHNEQFF. The CDR3 DNA sequence: TGTGCCACGTTAAAGCGGGAGGCCCACAATGAGCAGTTCTTC.

The chain carries TRBV4-1 and TRBJ2-5; 8 bases match TRBD2. This CDR3 comprises 16 residues. The junction had 3 bases not matched to a gene; V was cut back by 0 bases and J by 0 bases. CDR1 and CDR2 from the germline V gene are MGHRA and YSYEKL. The CDR3: CASSQDVAGYQETQYF. In DNA, the CDR3 is TGCGCCAGCAGCCAAGATGTAGCGGGGTACCAAGAGACCCAGTACTTC.

This clone was counted a few times. This chain connects TRBV28 to TRBJ2-7; D possibly corresponds to TRBD1 (5 bases). Germline CDR1 MDHEN, CDR2 SYDVKM. The CDR3 loop spans 16 amino acids. Trimming took off 2 bases at V and 1 base at J, with 15 bases between the two ends. The CDR3 sequence: CASSLRIGASSYEQYF. The CDR3, as DNA: TGTGCCAGCAGTTTACGGATAGGGGCGAGTTCCTACGAGCAGTACTTC.

This clone was picked up a small number of times. V is TRBV5-1 and J is TRBJ2-7, with TRBD1 identical over 7 bases. Germline V gene data show CDR1 as SGHRS and CDR2 as YFSETQ. CDR3 length: 13 amino acids. V was clipped by 2 bases and J by 5 bases; unmatched bases: 4. The CDR3 DNA follows: TGCGCCAGCAGCTTCGACAGGGTTGACGAGCAGTACTTC. Amino acid sequence: CASSFDRVDEQYF. Looking up the rest from reference TRBV5-1 and TRBJ2-7 gives the full variable domain: KAGVTQTPRYLIKTRGQQVTLSCSPISGHRSVSWYQQTPGQGLQFLFEYFSETQRNKGNFPGRFSGRQFSNSRSEMNVSTLELGDSALYLCASSFDRVDEQYFGPGTRLTVT.

This clone was counted only a few times. The rearrangement joins TRBV7-9 to TRBJ2-7; possibly TRBD2 for D (5 bases). Trimming shortened V by 1 base and J by 5 bases, and 9 bases separated the two germline ends. The germline V gene has CDR1 SEHNR and CDR2 FQNEAQ (reference sequence). The CDR3 is 13 residues long. CDR3 protein: CASSLVVSDEQYF. DNA of the CDR3: TGTGCCAGCAGCTTAGTGGTTAGCGACGAGCAGTACTTC.

The V and J genes are TRBV5-6 and TRBJ1-2, with 7 bases matching TRBD1. CDR3 size: 15 residues. V shed 4 bases, J shed 5 bases, and the junction held 11 bases outside the gene matches. The germline CDR1 and CDR2 sequences are SGHDT and YYEEEE. The CDR3 DNA follows: TGTGCCAGCAGCCCTTATACAGGGGCCACTTATGGCTACACCTTC. Translating it yields CASSPYTGATYGYTF.